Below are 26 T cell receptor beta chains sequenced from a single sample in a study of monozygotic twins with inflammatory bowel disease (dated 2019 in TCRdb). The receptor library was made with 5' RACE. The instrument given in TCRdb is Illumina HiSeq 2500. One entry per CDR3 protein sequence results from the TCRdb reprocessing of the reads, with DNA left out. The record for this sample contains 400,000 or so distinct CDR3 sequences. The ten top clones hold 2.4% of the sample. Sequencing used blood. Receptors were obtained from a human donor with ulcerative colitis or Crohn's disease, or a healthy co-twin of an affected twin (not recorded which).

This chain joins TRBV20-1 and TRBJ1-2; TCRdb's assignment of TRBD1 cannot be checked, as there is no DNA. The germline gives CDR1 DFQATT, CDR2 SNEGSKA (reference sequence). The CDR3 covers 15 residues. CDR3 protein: CSSRERGLPNYGYTF.

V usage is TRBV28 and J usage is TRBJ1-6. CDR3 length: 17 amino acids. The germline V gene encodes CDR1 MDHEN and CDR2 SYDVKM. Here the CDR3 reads CASRKIGRKAHNSPLHF.

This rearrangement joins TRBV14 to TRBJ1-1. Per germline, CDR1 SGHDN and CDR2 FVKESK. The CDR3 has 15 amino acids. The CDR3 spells CASSQDAEQARLAFF.

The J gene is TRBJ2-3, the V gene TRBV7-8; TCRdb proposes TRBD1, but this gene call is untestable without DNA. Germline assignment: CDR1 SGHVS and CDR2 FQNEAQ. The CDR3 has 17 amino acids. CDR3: CASSSGSGTGGGDTQYF.

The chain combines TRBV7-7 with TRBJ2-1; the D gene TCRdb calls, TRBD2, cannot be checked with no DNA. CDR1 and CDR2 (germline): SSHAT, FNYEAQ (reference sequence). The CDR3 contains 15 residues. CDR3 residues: CASSSGTRKDNEQFF.

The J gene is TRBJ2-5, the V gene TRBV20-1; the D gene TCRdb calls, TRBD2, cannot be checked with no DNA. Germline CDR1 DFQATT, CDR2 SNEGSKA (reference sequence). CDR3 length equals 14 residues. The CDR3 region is CSAPGRELQVTQYF.

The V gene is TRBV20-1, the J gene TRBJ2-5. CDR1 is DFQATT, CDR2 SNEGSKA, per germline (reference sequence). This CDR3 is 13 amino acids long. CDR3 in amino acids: CSAPHTDKKTQYF.

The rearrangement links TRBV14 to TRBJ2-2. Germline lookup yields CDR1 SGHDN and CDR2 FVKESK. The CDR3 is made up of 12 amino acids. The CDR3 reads CASSQATGELFF.

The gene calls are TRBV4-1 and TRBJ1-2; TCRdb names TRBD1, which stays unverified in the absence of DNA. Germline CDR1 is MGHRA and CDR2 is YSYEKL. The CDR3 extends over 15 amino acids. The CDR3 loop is CASSQDPTVNYGYTF.

The CDR3 loop reads CSAEMRTIDNEQFF. The V and J genes are TRBV29-1 and TRBJ2-1; the TRBD2 assignment by TCRdb is unverifiable without DNA. Germline loops: CDR1 SQVTM, CDR2 ANQGSEA. This CDR3 comprises 14 residues.

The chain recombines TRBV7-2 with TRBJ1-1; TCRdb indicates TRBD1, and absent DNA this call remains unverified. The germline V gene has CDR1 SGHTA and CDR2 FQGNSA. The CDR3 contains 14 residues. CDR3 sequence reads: CASSLAYLGPEAFF.

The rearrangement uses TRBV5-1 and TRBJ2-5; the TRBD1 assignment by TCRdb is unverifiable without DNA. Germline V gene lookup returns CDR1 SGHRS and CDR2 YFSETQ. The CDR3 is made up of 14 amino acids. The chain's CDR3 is CASSGDRGQETQYF. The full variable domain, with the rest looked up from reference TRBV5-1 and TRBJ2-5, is KAGVTQTPRYLIKTRGQQVTLSCSPISGHRSVSWYQQTPGQGLQFLFEYFSETQRNKGNFPGRFSGRQFSNSRSEMNVSTLELGDSALYLCASSGDRGQETQYFGPGTRLLVL.

The CDR3 is CASSGVTGNTGELFF. V usage is TRBV5-1 and J usage is TRBJ2-2; TCRdb picks TRBD1, but there is no DNA to check that call. The CDR3 contains 15 residues. Germline CDR1 SGHRS, CDR2 YFSETQ.

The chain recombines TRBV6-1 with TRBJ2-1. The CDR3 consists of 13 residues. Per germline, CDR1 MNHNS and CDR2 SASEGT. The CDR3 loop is CASSEGTYNEQFF.

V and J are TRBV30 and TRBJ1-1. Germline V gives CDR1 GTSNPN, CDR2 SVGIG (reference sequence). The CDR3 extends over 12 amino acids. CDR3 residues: CAWTWMGTEAFF.

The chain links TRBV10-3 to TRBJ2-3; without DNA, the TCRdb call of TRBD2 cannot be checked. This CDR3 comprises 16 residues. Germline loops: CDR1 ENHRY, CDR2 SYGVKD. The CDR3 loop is CAISDGGGYLADTQYF.

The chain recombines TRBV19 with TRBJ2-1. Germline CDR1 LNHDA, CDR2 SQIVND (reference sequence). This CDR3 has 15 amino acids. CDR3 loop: CASSISGQVYNEQFF.

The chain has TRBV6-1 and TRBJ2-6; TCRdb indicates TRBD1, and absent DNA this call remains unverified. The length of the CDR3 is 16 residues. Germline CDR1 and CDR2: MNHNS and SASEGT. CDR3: CASNPTGGGWANVLTF.

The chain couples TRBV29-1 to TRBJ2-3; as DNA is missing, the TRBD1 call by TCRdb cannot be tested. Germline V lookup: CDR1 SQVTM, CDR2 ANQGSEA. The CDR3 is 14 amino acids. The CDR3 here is CSVDRGLGADTQYF.

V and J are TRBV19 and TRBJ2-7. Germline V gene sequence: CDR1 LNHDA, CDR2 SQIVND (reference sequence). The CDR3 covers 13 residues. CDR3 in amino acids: CASGSIKSSEQYF.

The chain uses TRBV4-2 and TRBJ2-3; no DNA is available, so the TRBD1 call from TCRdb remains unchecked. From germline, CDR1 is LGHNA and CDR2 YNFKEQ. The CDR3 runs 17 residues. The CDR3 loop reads CASSQPGQGLGTDTQYF.

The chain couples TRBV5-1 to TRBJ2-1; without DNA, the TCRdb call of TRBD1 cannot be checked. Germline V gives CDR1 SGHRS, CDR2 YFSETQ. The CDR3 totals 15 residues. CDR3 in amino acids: CASSLVPQGLNEQFF. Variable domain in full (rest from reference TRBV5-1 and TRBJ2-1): KAGVTQTPRYLIKTRGQQVTLSCSPISGHRSVSWYQQTPGQGLQFLFEYFSETQRNKGNFPGRFSGRQFSNSRSEMNVSTLELGDSALYLCASSLVPQGLNEQFFGPGTRLTVL.

The CDR3 sequence is CASSYEEGISTEAFF. The chain couples TRBV6-5 to TRBJ1-1. The CDR3 is 15 residues long. Germline V gene lookup returns CDR1 MNHEY and CDR2 SVGAGI.

This CDR3 is CSVEYGTVNTEAFF. The chain recombines TRBV29-1 with TRBJ1-1. The germline V gene has CDR1 SQVTM and CDR2 ANQGSEA. CDR3 size: 14 residues.

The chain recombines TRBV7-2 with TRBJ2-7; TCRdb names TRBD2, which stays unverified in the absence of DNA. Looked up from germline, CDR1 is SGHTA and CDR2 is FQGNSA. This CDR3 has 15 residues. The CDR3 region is CASSLRRGGSYEQYF.

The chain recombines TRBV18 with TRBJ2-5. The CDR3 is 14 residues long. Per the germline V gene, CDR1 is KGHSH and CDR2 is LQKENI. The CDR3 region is CASSAPGNQETQYF.